One and the same sample provided the 25 T cell receptor beta chains below, sequenced in a study of blood T cell repertoires in COVID-19. TCRdb's table, derived via immunoSEQ multiplex PCR, lists solely in-frame clones and lacks some. This sample carries about 10,000 clones, about nine tenths of them seen once, and the ten largest clones take over 5.5%. Sample: peripheral blood. These receptors all stem from a human donor in a cohort sampled during active COVID-19.

V gene TRBV9 combines with J gene TRBJ2-7, with 14 bases identical to TRBD2. Per germline, CDR1 SGDLS and CDR2 YYNGEE. The CDR3 is made up of 15 amino acids. After removal of 3 bases from V and 5 bases from J, the junction contained 4 bases not matched to a gene. The CDR3 sequence: CASSAGTSGGHEQYF. The CDR3 region has the DNA TGTGCCAGCAGCGCCGGGACTAGCGGGGGCCACGAGCAGTACTTC.

This sequence joins TRBV6-1 and TRBJ2-5, with D uncertain. The CDR3 covers 14 residues. The V gene lost 1 base and the J gene lost 2 bases, with 8 bases spanning the gap. Germline lookup yields CDR1 MNHNS and CDR2 SASEGT. This chain's CDR3 is CASSEGGGQETQYF. The DNA of the CDR3 is TGTGCCAGCAGTGAAGGAGGCGGTCAAGAGACCCAGTACTTC.

V is TRBV24-1 and J is TRBJ2-5; 8 bases are a match to TRBD2. This CDR3 has 15 amino acids. Germline lookup yields CDR1 KGHDR and CDR2 SFDVKD. The J segment lost 5 bases and the V segment lost 5 bases, leaving 9 bases of the junction unmatched. CDR3 DNA: TGTGCCACCAGTGCCTCAAGCGGGGGAAGGGAGACCCAGTACTTC. Encoded protein: CATSASSGGRETQYF.

The rearrangement joins TRBV21-1 to TRBJ1-2. TRBV21-1 is termed a pseudogene. The CDR3 runs to 12 residues. CDR3 in amino acids: CASAGPKGGYTF. The CDR3 DNA reads TGTGCCAGCGCGGGACCTAAGGGTGGCTACACCTTC.

The rearrangement links TRBV24-1 to TRBJ1-2; 8 bases are shared with TRBD1. This CDR3 region has 13 residues. Germline values: CDR1 KGHDR, CDR2 SFDVKD. Unmatched junction bases numbered 3, after V lost 2 bases and J lost 8 bases. The CDR3 DNA reads TGTGCCACCAGTGATTCTGACAGGGGAGGCTACACCTTC. As protein: CATSDSDRGGYTF.

This sequence joins TRBV19 and TRBJ1-3; D not certain. Germline V gene sequence: CDR1 LNHDA, CDR2 SQIVND (reference sequence). The CDR3 consists of 13 residues. The V end lost 3 bases, the J end lost 3 bases, and 6 bases lay between the germline ends. The CDR3 reads CASSISSGNTIYF. The CDR3 DNA sequence: TGTGCCAGTAGTATTTCCAGTGGAAACACCATATATTTT.

This chain links TRBV3-1 (or the pseudogene TRBV3-2) with TRBJ2-3, with TRBD2 matching over 8 bases. CDR1 and CDR2 from the germline V gene are LGHDT and YNNKEL (reference sequence). The CDR3 loop spans 15 amino acids. Unmatched junction bases numbered 7, after V lost 4 bases and J lost 4 bases. CDR3: CASSPRDSGADTQYF. The CDR3 nucleotides are TGTGCCAGCAGCCCCCGCGATAGCGGGGCAGATACGCAGTATTTT.

V is TRBV28 and J is TRBJ1-2, with unresolved D. V lost 5 bases and J lost 3, with 7 bases in between. The length of the CDR3 is 12 residues. Germline-derived CDR1 and CDR2 are MDHEN and SYDVKM. The CDR3 sequence: CASSLGHYGYTF. The CDR3 coding sequence is TGTGCCAGCAGTCTAGGCCACTATGGCTACACCTTC.

The V call is TRBV12-5, the J call TRBJ1-2, with 7 positions matching TRBD1. The J segment lost 4 bases and the V segment lost 5 bases, leaving 4 bases of the junction unmatched. Germline CDR1 LGHNT, CDR2 FRNRAP. This CDR3 spans 13 amino acids. Here the CDR3 reads CASGADRAYGYTF. CDR3 DNA: TGTGCTAGTGGTGCTGACAGGGCCTATGGCTACACCTTC.

The chain employs TRBV7-9 and TRBJ2-1; 8 nucleotides agree with TRBD2. The CDR3 length is 15 residues. V lost 7 bases, J lost 0 bases, and 5 bases stayed unmatched. Per germline, CDR1 SEHNR and CDR2 FQNEAQ (reference sequence). The CDR3: CASTQRGSSYNEQFF. The CDR3 DNA is TGTGCCAGCACCCAGCGGGGGAGCTCCTACAATGAGCAGTTCTTC.

V and J are TRBV13 and TRBJ1-2, with D perhaps TRBD1 (5 bases). Germline-derived CDR1 and CDR2 are PRHDT and FYEKMQ (reference sequence). The CDR3 has 15 amino acids. V shed 1 base and J shed 2 bases, with 11 bases lying between them. In DNA form, the CDR3 reads TGTGCCAGCAGCTTAGTACAGGCCATGAACTATGGCTACACCTTC. This codes for CASSLVQAMNYGYTF. Full variable domain (outside the CDR3, taken from reference TRBV13 and TRBJ1-2): AAGVIQSPRHLIKEKRETATLKCYPIPRHDTVYWYQQGPGQDPQFLISFYEKMQSDKGSIPDRFSAQQFSDYHSELNMSSLELGDSALYFCASSLVQAMNYGYTFGSGTRLTVV.

This clone has only one observation. The chain recombines TRBV30 with TRBJ1-4; D is perhaps TRBD1 (6 bases). The V gene lost 0 bases and the J gene lost 6 bases, with 11 bases spanning the gap. The CDR3 totals 14 residues. Germline CDR1 and CDR2: GTSNPN and SVGIG (reference sequence). The CDR3, as DNA: TGTGCCTGGAGTGTAGGGGGGGCATATGAAAAACTGTTTTTT. Translated, it gives CAWSVGGAYEKLFF.

J is TRBJ1-2 and V is TRBV5-6; D call uncertain. The CDR3 has 12 amino acids. Germline CDR1 reads SGHDT; CDR2 reads YYEEEE. Between the trimmed V and J ends, which lost 0 bases and 5 bases, there was a span of 5 bases. CDR3 loop: CASSLGSYGYTF. CDR3 nucleotide sequence: TGTGCCAGCAGCTTGGGGAGTTATGGCTACACCTTC.

In regard to this clone: The sample holds other DNA sequences that translate to the same CDR3. This chain joins TRBV10-2 and TRBJ2-5; D possibly corresponds to TRBD1 (6 bases). The CDR3 totals 13 residues. Germline CDR1 is WSHSY and CDR2 is SAAADI. V lost 0 bases and J 4 bases, leaving 6 bases between the germline ends. The CDR3 spells CASSESRGETQYF. The CDR3 bases are TGCGCCAGCAGTGAGTCCAGGGGAGAGACCCAGTACTTC.

This sequence joins TRBV7-9 and TRBJ1-6; 10 bases line up with TRBD1. CDR1 is SEHNR, CDR2 FQNEAQ, per germline (reference sequence). J gave up 6 bases and V 1 base, and 12 bases lay outside the gene matches. The CDR3 is 19 residues long. CDR3 loop: CASSLGPGQGRWTNSPLHF. The CDR3 coding sequence is TGTGCCAGCAGCTTAGGGCCGGGACAGGGGCGGTGGACTAATTCACCCCTCCACTTT.

The chain carries TRBV2 and TRBJ1-1, with TRBD1 identical over 10 bases. This CDR3 has 16 residues. The trim removed 5 bases at V and 10 bases at J, leaving 16 bases unmatched. CDR1 and CDR2 (germline): SNHLY, FYNNEI. The CDR3 bases are TGTGCCAGCAGTTTGCACGGACAGGGGGTGGGGGAACGAGCTTTCTTT. The encoded protein is CASSLHGQGVGERAFF.

The V and J genes are TRBV6-4 and TRBJ1-6; TRBD1 aligns across 11 bases. CDR1 and CDR2 from the germline V gene are MRHNA and SNTAGT. The CDR3 consists of 16 residues. V trimming: 4 bases; J trimming: 8 bases; junction bases outside the gene matches: 7. The CDR3 here is CASSAWDRGFDSPLHF. CDR3 DNA: TGTGCCAGCAGTGCCTGGGACAGGGGGTTTGATTCACCCCTCCACTTT.

V usage is TRBV4-1 and J usage is TRBJ2-4, with 8 bases aligning to TRBD2. J was trimmed by 2 bases and V by 4 bases; bases with no gene match: 4. Germline V CDR1 and CDR2: MGHRA, YSYEKL. The CDR3 covers 15 residues. The CDR3 sequence: CASSPGRVTKNIQYF. The CDR3 DNA follows: TGCGCCAGCAGCCCCGGGAGGGTTACCAAAAACATTCAGTACTTC.

In DNA, the CDR3 is TGTGCCAGCAGCTCCGCGGGGCTCGCCCCCGAGCAGTACTTC. Its protein product is CASSSAGLAPEQYF. This chain connects TRBV7-9 to TRBJ2-7, with a tentative D call TRBD2 (6 bases). The V gene's germline CDR1 is SEHNR and CDR2 FQNEAQ (reference sequence). V lost 4 bases to trimming and J lost 6 bases, with 16 bases between them. This CDR3 is 14 amino acids long.

This chain joins TRBV7-2 and TRBJ2-1; 8 bases line up with TRBD1. Germline trimming cut 5 bases from V and 0 bases from J; bases unmatched to any gene: 3. Germline V gene data show CDR1 as SGHTA and CDR2 as FQGNSA. The CDR3 totals 15 residues. CDR3 protein: CASSPTGGSYNEQFF. For the CDR3, the DNA is TGTGCCAGCAGCCCCACAGGGGGCTCCTACAATGAGCAGTTCTTC. The full variable domain, with the rest looked up from reference TRBV7-2 and TRBJ2-1, is GAGVSQSPSNKVTEKGKDVELRCDPISGHTALYWYRQSLGQGLEFLIYFQGNSAPDKSGLPSDRFSAERTGGSVSTLTIQRTQQEDSAVYLCASSPTGGSYNEQFFGPGTRLTVL.

The V call is TRBV27, the J call TRBJ2-7; 8 bases are a match to TRBD1. Germline assignment: CDR1 MNHEY and CDR2 SMNVEV (reference sequence). CDR3 length: 16 residues. Unmatched junction bases numbered 8, after V lost 2 bases and J lost 2 bases. The DNA for the CDR3 is TGTGCCAGCAGTTTAACCGGGACAGGCCCTGCCTACGAGCAGTACTTC. As protein: CASSLTGTGPAYEQYF.

The chain combines TRBV27 with TRBJ2-7, with 9 positions matching TRBD2. The CDR3 runs 13 residues. V shed 8 bases and J 6 bases; nucleotides not matched to a gene: 8. Looked up from germline, CDR1 is MNHEY and CDR2 is SMNVEV (reference sequence). This CDR3 reads CASARGRGGEQYF. In DNA, the CDR3 is TGTGCCAGCGCCCGGGGGCGGGGGGGCGAGCAGTACTTC.

The chain is built from TRBV5-1 and TRBJ1-2; tentatively, D is TRBD1 (5 bases). Germline values: CDR1 SGHRS, CDR2 YFSETQ. V was cut by 0 bases and J by 8 bases, with 11 bases left in between. The CDR3 spans 13 residues. CDR3 amino acids: CASSLVRVTGYTF. In nucleotides, the CDR3 is TGCGCCAGCAGCTTGGTCAGGGTGACCGGCTACACCTTC.

V usage is TRBV4-1 and J usage is TRBJ2-7; 9 nucleotides match TRBD1. The CDR3 runs 15 residues. V lost 5 bases and J lost 3; bases outside the gene matches: 8. Germline loops: CDR1 MGHRA, CDR2 YSYEKL. Written as DNA, the CDR3 is TGCGCCAGCAGCTCAAAAGGACAGGGGATCTACGAGCAGTACTTC. This sequence encodes CASSSKGQGIYEQYF.

The genes are TRBV12-3 or TRBV12-4 and TRBJ1-2; D remains ambiguous. The ends were cut back, 3 bases at V and 8 bases at J, with 7 bases in the middle. This CDR3 is 11 amino acids long. The CDR3 reads CASSFGMGYTF. The CDR3 region has the DNA TGTGCCAGCAGTTTCGGGATGGGCTACACCTTC.